This T cell receptor beta chain comes out of a study of cytomegalovirus exposure and HLA in healthy donors. Across the study: A previous analysis identified approximately 120 million unique TCR beta sequences derived from 180 million or so T cells.

On this clone: Its antigen is undetermined.

Trimming removed 8 bases from V and 0 bases from J, with 17 bases in between. CDR3 length: 16 amino acids. Germline V gene sequence: CDR1 LGHNA, CDR2 YNFKEQ. Study observations and caveats: Accounts indicate the classifier identified cytomegalovirus status with strong specificity and sensitivity. A prior analysis recorded that most TCR beta V segments were productive about 90% or about 30% of the time. An assumption of roughly uniform sequencing depth across donors underlay the presence/absence analyses.

Researchers ran the PCR with 60 Vbeta and 13 Jbeta primers. Measured with immunoSEQ multiplex PCR; TCRdb has only the in-frame clones, and not every one. The sample shows around 140,000 clones, and 1.6% sits with its ten largest clones. The material sequenced was PBMCs. The receptor comes from a woman aged 40-49 years in good health and CMV-seropositive. The chain has TRBV4-2 and TRBJ1-3; D gene unclear. This CDR3 is CASVLGDGNSGNTIYF. For the CDR3, the DNA is TGTGCCAGCGTACTGGGAGACGGAAACTCTGGAAACACCATATATTTT.